The 6 T cell receptor beta chains below were found in one sample sequenced in a study of T cell responses to AZD1222 COVID-19 vaccine. The table came from immunoSEQ multiplex PCR; TCRdb's copy has only in-frame clones and leaves some out. The top ten hold less than 6% of the sample, which has over 70,000 clones, approximately 89% seen once. The material sequenced was peripheral blood, taken 28 days after the second AZD1222 dose. Receptors were obtained from an adult who received the AZD1222 COVID-19 vaccine.

On this clone: A junction end diverges from the germline sequence, so it may reflect a read error. The genes are TRBV7-7 and TRBJ2-1; D is undetermined. Germline assignment: CDR1 SSHAT and CDR2 FNYEAQ (reference sequence). CDR3 length: 15 amino acids. The DNA for the CDR3 is TGTGCTAGCAGCTTATCGGTAATTGGATATAGTGAGCAGTTCTTC. Residues: CASSLSVIGYSEQFF. The whole variable domain, filled in from reference TRBV7-7 and TRBJ2-1, reads GAGVSQSPRYKVTKRGQDVTLRCDPISSHATLYWYQQALGQGPEFLTYFNYEAQPDKSGLPSDRFSAERPEGSISTLTIQRTEQRDSAMYRCASSLSVIGYSEQFFGPGTRLTVL.

The chain employs TRBV19 and TRBJ1-2, with TRBD1 as a possible D gene (5 bases). The CDR3 has 14 amino acids. Looked up from germline, CDR1 is LNHDA and CDR2 is SQIVND (reference sequence). Trimming pared 3 bases from V and 3 bases from J, leaving 11 bases between. CDR3 in DNA: TGTGCCAGTAGTATCCAGACAGACCACTATGGCTACACCTTC. Amino acids: CASSIQTDHYGYTF.

The chain links TRBV7-2 to TRBJ1-2; maybe TRBD1 (6 bases). Trimming cost V 5 bases and J 4 bases, with 14 bases left between them. CDR1 is SGHTA, CDR2 FQGNSA, per germline. The CDR3 spans 14 residues. The CDR3 spells CASSKNRDTYGYTF. CDR3 coding DNA: TGTGCCAGCAGCAAAAACCGGGACACCTATGGCTACACCTTC.

The V and J genes are TRBV9 and TRBJ2-2, with 7 bases matching TRBD1. CDR3 length equals 15 residues. Germline trimming cut 5 bases from V and 5 bases from J; bases unmatched to any gene: 9. CDR1 and CDR2 (germline): SGDLS, YYNGEE. The CDR3, as DNA: TGTGCCAGCAGTAACGACAGGGTACAGACCGGGGAGCTGTTTTTT. Protein sequence: CASSNDRVQTGELFF.

The chain combines TRBV27 with TRBJ2-2, with 8 bases identical to TRBD1. CDR3 length equals 17 residues. Germline values: CDR1 MNHEY, CDR2 SMNVEV (reference sequence). J lost 6 bases, V lost 5 bases, and 14 bases had no gene match. CDR3 DNA sequence: TGTGCCAGCAGTCCCAGGGACAGGCTCAGGATAGCCGGGGAGCTGTTTTTT. It encodes CASSPRDRLRIAGELFF.

V gene TRBV7-3 combines with J gene TRBJ2-3; 7 bases align to TRBD2. The CDR3 covers 16 residues. CDR1 and CDR2 (germline): SGHTA, FQGTGA. V lost 2 bases and J lost 0; bases outside the gene matches: 5. CDR3 sequence: CASSLGWRGSTDTQYF. The CDR3 DNA follows: TGTGCCAGCAGCTTAGGTTGGCGGGGGAGCACAGATACGCAGTATTTT.